The clone carrying this TCR beta chain has a handful of counts. These data originate in a study of blood T cells in healthy people across ages. For the second PCR, which ran for about 6 to 11 cycles, a sample-barcoded 5' primer and a J-beta primer mix were used. TCRdb used MiXCR to reprocess the 5' RACE reads, holding one entry per CDR3 protein. Found here are more than 1,400,000 distinct CDR3 sequences, approximately 38% of them singletons; the top ten hold roughly 7.7%. Trimming pared 4 bases from V and 4 bases from J, leaving 9 bases between. The CDR3 has 12 amino acids. The germline V gene has CDR1 SGHRS and CDR2 YFSETQ.

V is TRBV5-1 and J is TRBJ2-7; no definite D call. Material: blood. The sequence was obtained from a woman between 18 and 29 years old in good health. The CDR3 DNA reads as TGCGCCAGCAGCATGACTCAATACGAGCAGTACTTC. This codes for CASSMTQYEQYF.